This TCR beta chain was sequenced in a study of cytomegalovirus exposure and HLA in healthy donors. Study outcomes and limitations: Cytomegalovirus status, reportedly, was diagnosed with high specificity and sensitivity by the classifier. Most sequenced TCRs were rare (though some public TCRs occurred in many donors). Confirmation was obtained in vitro that three CMV-associated chains are specific for CMV antigens.

Some clones are missing from TCRdb's copy, which holds only in-frame ones; the method was immunoSEQ multiplex PCR. The sample shows about 200,000 clones, less than 85% of them seen only once. About this clone: The antigen is unknown.

The V gene's germline CDR1 is PRHDT and CDR2 FYEKMQ (reference sequence). The V end lost 4 bases, the J end lost 4 bases, and 8 bases lay between the germline ends. This CDR3 is 12 amino acids long. This receptor was identified in a young woman in good health and CMV-seronegative. The chain is built from TRBV13 and TRBJ2-7; the D gene is possibly TRBD1 (6 bases). Sequenced material: PBMCs. CDR3 nucleotides: TGTGCCAGCAGCTGGACAGATTACGAGCAGTACTTC. Encoded protein: CASSWTDYEQYF. Supplemented by reference TRBV13 and TRBJ2-7, the full variable domain reads AAGVIQSPRHLIKEKRETATLKCYPIPRHDTVYWYQQGPGQDPQFLISFYEKMQSDKGSIPDRFSAQQFSDYHSELNMSSLELGDSALYFCASSWTDYEQYFGPGTRLTVT.